The 20 T cell receptor beta chains below were found in one sample sequenced in a study of blood T cells in healthy people across ages. The second PCR ran roughly 6 to 11 cycles with a sample-barcoded 5' primer and J-beta primers. TCRdb re-analysed the 5' RACE reads in MiXCR, keeping a single row per CDR3 protein. The sample records some 800,000 distinct CDR3 sequences, 40% to 50% being singletons. Sequencing used blood. These receptors were collected from a man between 60 and 75 years old in good health.

The chain couples TRBV20-1 to TRBJ2-5; tentatively, D is TRBD2 (7 bases). Germline V gene data show CDR1 as DFQATT and CDR2 as SNEGSKA (reference sequence). The CDR3 runs 16 residues. V lost 1 base, J lost 5 bases, and 20 bases lay in between. DNA for the CDR3: TGCAGTGCTAGAGCTACCAGGGGCGGGGGTTACGAGACCCAGTACTTC. This translates into CSARATRGGGYETQYF.

The genes are TRBV28 and TRBJ2-7; D gene unclear. Germline V gives CDR1 MDHEN, CDR2 SYDVKM. The CDR3 runs 13 residues. V dropped 3 bases and J dropped 3 bases, with 9 bases sitting between them. CDR3 protein: CASSFRNFYEQYF. Written as DNA, the CDR3 is TGTGCCAGCAGTTTTAGAAATTTCTACGAGCAGTACTTC.

The genes are TRBV2 and TRBJ1-5; D remains unclear. The CDR3 totals 14 residues. Germline loops: CDR1 SNHLY, CDR2 FYNNEI. V was cut by 6 bases and J by 7 bases, with 16 bases left in between. CDR3 protein: CASSGEGAGQPQHF. The CDR3 DNA follows: TGTGCCAGCAGCGGTGAAGGCGCTGGGCAGCCCCAGCATTTT.

The genes are TRBV7-9 and TRBJ1-1, with 8 bases aligning to TRBD1. Germline CDR1 SEHNR, CDR2 FQNEAQ (reference sequence). The V and J ends lost 2 bases and 8 bases, in that order; junction bases with no gene match: 7. The CDR3 contains 14 residues. In DNA form, the CDR3 reads TGTGCCAGCAGCTTACCAGGGGGCGGTGTGGAAGCTTTCTTT. It translates to CASSLPGGGVEAFF. Complete variable domain (other parts from reference TRBV7-9 and TRBJ1-1): DTGVSQNPRHKITKRGQNVTFRCDPISEHNRLYWYRQTLGQGPEFLTYFQNEAQLEKSRLLSDRFSAERPKGSFSTLEIQRTEQGDSAMYLCASSLPGGGVEAFFGQGTRLTVV.

This clonotype was counted between two and nine times. V gene TRBV29-1 combines with J gene TRBJ2-7; D is possibly TRBD2 (6 bases). CDR1 is SQVTM, CDR2 ANQGSEA, per germline. The germline V and J ends were trimmed by 6 bases and 2 bases, with 17 bases remaining between them. The CDR3 is 14 amino acids. CDR3 coding DNA: TGCAGCGTACTGGAGGGGACTTTCCCCTACGAGCAGTACTTC. Encoded protein: CSVLEGTFPYEQYF.

This sequence joins TRBV7-2 and TRBJ2-3; unclear D gene. The V gene lost 1 base and the J gene lost 2 bases, with 10 bases spanning the gap. This CDR3 region has 15 residues. CDR1 and CDR2 from the germline V gene are SGHTA and FQGNSA. The CDR3 coding sequence is TGTGCCAGCAGCTTAGAGCCAGGTACCACAGATACGCAGTATTTT. Its protein product is CASSLEPGTTDTQYF.

This clonotype appeared a few times. This chain uses TRBV12-3 or TRBV12-4 with TRBJ2-1; TRBD1 agrees at 9 bases. The trim removed 5 bases at V and 3 bases at J, leaving 8 bases unmatched. The CDR3 loop spans 16 amino acids. CDR3 sequence reads: CASSLQGAINYNEQFF. The CDR3, as DNA: TGTGCCAGCAGTCTACAGGGGGCAATAAACTACAATGAGCAGTTCTTC.

The chain combines TRBV5-1 with TRBJ2-3; perhaps TRBD2 as D (5 bases). Looked up from germline, CDR1 is SGHRS and CDR2 is YFSETQ. The CDR3 consists of 16 residues. V lost 4 bases, J lost 1 base, and 16 bases lay in between. The CDR3 DNA sequence: TGCGCCAGCAGCGAGGGTTGGAGCGCGGGCACAGATACGCAGTATTTT. Encoded protein: CASSEGWSAGTDTQYF.

The chain combines TRBV18 with TRBJ2-5; tentatively, D is TRBD2 (5 bases). There are 14 residues in the CDR3. V lost 1 base and J lost 6, with 12 bases in between. CDR1 KGHSH and CDR2 LQKENI come from the germline V gene. The CDR3 protein is CASSPQISEQTQYF. The CDR3 nucleotides are TGTGCCAGCTCACCACAAATTAGCGAGCAGACCCAGTACTTC.

This clonotype was seen just once. This chain joins TRBV7-9 and TRBJ1-5; 7 nucleotides align to TRBD1. Per the germline V gene, CDR1 is SEHNR and CDR2 is FQNEAQ (reference sequence). This CDR3 comprises 15 residues. The J segment lost 2 bases and the V segment lost 7 bases, leaving 8 bases of the junction unmatched. The CDR3 region has the DNA TGTGCCAGCAACCCTCTTACAGGGGGCAATCAGCCCCAGCATTTT. Encoded protein: CASNPLTGGNQPQHF.

In this sample, this clonotype turned up a few times. The V call is TRBV20-1, the J call TRBJ2-1; either TRBD1 or TRBD2 may supply D (5 bases each). Trimming removed 4 bases at V and 5 bases at J, with 12 bases between. This CDR3 is 13 amino acids long. Per germline, CDR1 DFQATT and CDR2 SNEGSKA (reference sequence). The CDR3 bases are TGCAGTGCTATCCGGGACCCAGACAATGAGCAGTTCTTC. Encoded protein: CSAIRDPDNEQFF.

The chain uses TRBV10-2 and TRBJ2-1; 9 bases are a match to TRBD2. Losses at the gene ends were 5 bases for V and 8 bases for J; bases not matched to a gene: 7. From germline, CDR1 is WSHSY and CDR2 SAAADI. This CDR3 comprises 14 residues. The CDR3 loop is CASSPSGNKYEQFF. Written as DNA, the CDR3 is TGCGCCAGCAGTCCTAGCGGGAATAAGTATGAGCAGTTCTTC.

The chain couples TRBV6-2 or TRBV6-3 to TRBJ2-3; tentative D call: TRBD2 (6 bases). This CDR3 spans 16 amino acids. The germline CDR1 and CDR2 sequences are MNHEY and SVGEGT. The ends were cut back, 5 bases at V and 0 bases at J, with 15 bases in the middle. CDR3 sequence reads: CASSTKSGYSTDTQYF. The CDR3 region has the DNA TGTGCCAGCAGTACAAAGAGCGGGTACAGCACAGATACGCAGTATTTT.

This clonotype turned up a few times. The chain joins TRBV7-3 to TRBJ2-1; unclear D gene. The germline CDR1 and CDR2 sequences are SGHTA and FQGTGA. Trimming took off 4 bases at V and 10 bases at J, with 11 bases between the two ends. The CDR3 has 12 residues. The CDR3 DNA reads TGTGCCAGCAGCTCCAGGACGGGCGAGCAGTTCTTC. The encoded protein is CASSSRTGEQFF.

V and J are TRBV4-1 and TRBJ2-1; a possible D gene is TRBD1 (6 bases). V was trimmed by 4 bases and J by 2 bases, leaving 12 bases between them. This CDR3 has 15 amino acids. The germline V gene encodes CDR1 MGHRA and CDR2 YSYEKL. The CDR3 region is CASSRGQPTYNEQFF. The DNA of the CDR3 is TGCGCCAGCAGCCGTGGACAGCCTACCTACAATGAGCAGTTCTTC.

This sequence joins TRBV29-1 and TRBJ1-1; TRBD1 aligns across 10 bases. Germline CDR1 SQVTM, CDR2 ANQGSEA. This CDR3 has 12 amino acids. V trimming: 7 bases; J trimming: 7 bases; junction bases outside the gene matches: 6. The CDR3 loop reads CSGQGAEREAFF. The DNA for the CDR3 is TGCAGCGGACAGGGGGCGGAACGTGAAGCTTTCTTT.

This clonotype was seen a single time. This chain uses TRBV27 with TRBJ2-1; D is uncertain. The J call is in doubt because the DNA end fits TRBJ2-7 better. Germline V gene data show CDR1 as MNHEY and CDR2 as SMNVEV (reference sequence). The CDR3 loop spans 16 amino acids. CDR3 sequence (DNA): TGTGCCAGCAGTTTGAAGTCGGTCAGGTCCTACAATGAGCAGTACTTC. Translated, it gives CASSLKSVRSYNEQYF.

In regard to this clonotype: An end of the junction differs from the germline gene, which may be a read error. The genes are TRBV12-3 or TRBV12-4 and TRBJ2-3, with a tentative D call TRBD1 (6 bases). The CDR3 contains 15 residues. The CDR3 coding sequence is TGTGCCATCATAAAACAGGGCGACCCCACAGATACGCGGTATTTT. Its protein is CAIIKQGDPTDTRYF.

This chain joins TRBV12-3 or TRBV12-4 and TRBJ2-7; D gene uncertain. The CDR3 is 14 residues long. The ends were cut back, 0 bases at V and 6 bases at J, with 12 bases in the middle. In nucleotides, the CDR3 is TGTGCCAGCAGTTTAGCGATGACGGAATCCGAGCAGTACTTC. Translation: CASSLAMTESEQYF.

With regard to this clonotype: Sequence at one end of the junction differs from germline and may be a read error. The gene calls are TRBV20-1 and TRBJ2-5; 7 bases are shared with TRBD2. Germline V gene lookup returns CDR1 DFQATT and CDR2 SNEGSKA (reference sequence). The CDR3 is 12 residues long. Here the CDR3 DNA reads TGCAGGGCTAGAAGCGGGGAAGAGACCCAGTACTTC. It codes for CRARSGEETQYF.